Listed below are T cell receptor beta chains from one sample, sequenced in a study of memory CD4+ T cells and cytomegalovirus serostatus. The data were produced by immunoSEQ multiplex PCR, yet TCRdb's version contains in-frame clones alone and is incomplete. The sample consists of about 60,000 clones, 70% to 85% of them appearing once. Sequencing used memory CD4+ T cells from blood. The origin of the receptors is an adult in good health and CMV-seronegative. Each CDR3 is given with its conserved first and last residue. The D gene is left open where the match is weak. The listing skips clone size in some rows; elsewhere it reads once, few, many or a size class.

v_call: TRBV15
cdr3_length: 14
d_call: .
j_call: TRBJ1-2
clone_size: .
cdr3_aa: CATSRDSPVGGYTF
cdr3_nt: TGTGCCACCAGCAGAGATTCTCCGGTGGGTGGCTACACCTTC

v_call: TRBV2
cdr3_length: 14
d_call: .
j_call: TRBJ1-5
clone_size: few
cdr3_aa: CASRAGTRNQPQHF
cdr3_nt: TGTGCCAGCAGAGCCGGGACACGAAATCAGCCCCAGCATTTT

v_call: TRBV27
cdr3_length: 17
d_call: TRBD2
j_call: TRBJ2-2
clone_size: .
cdr3_aa: CASSLSWVAGYTGELFF
cdr3_nt: TGTGCCAGCAGTTTATCGTGGGTAGCGGGATACACCGGGGAGCTGTTTTTT

v_call: TRBV28
cdr3_length: 14
d_call: .
j_call: TRBJ1-4
clone_size: .
cdr3_aa: CASSFSQSNEKLFF
cdr3_nt: TGTGCCAGCAGTTTCTCGCAGAGTAATGAAAAACTGTTTTTT

v_call: TRBV6-1
cdr3_length: 13
d_call: .
j_call: TRBJ1-1
clone_size: once
cdr3_aa: CASSELMNTEAFF
cdr3_nt: TGTGCCAGCAGTGAGCTGATGAACACTGAAGCTTTCTTT

v_call: TRBV5-4
cdr3_length: 15
d_call: TRBD1
j_call: TRBJ1-6
clone_size: .
cdr3_aa: CASSLTGGNNSPLHF
cdr3_nt: TGTGCCAGCAGCTTGACAGGGGGCAATAATTCACCCCTCCACTTT

v_call: TRBV5-4
cdr3_length: 12
d_call: TRBD2
j_call: TRBJ2-3
clone_size: .
cdr3_aa: CASSWTSDTQYF
cdr3_nt: TGTGCCAGCAGCTGGACTAGCGATACGCAGTATTTT

v_call: TRBV6-6
cdr3_length: 14
d_call: .
j_call: TRBJ1-1
clone_size: .
cdr3_aa: CASSYLRMNTEAFF
cdr3_nt: TGTGCCAGCAGTTACCTCCGGATGAACACTGAAGCTTTCTTT

v_call: TRBV15
cdr3_length: 15
d_call: TRBD1
j_call: TRBJ2-5
clone_size: .
cdr3_aa: CATSRDGTGVETQYF
cdr3_nt: TGTGCCACCAGCAGAGACGGGACAGGGGTGGAGACCCAGTACTTC

v_call: TRBV7-9
cdr3_length: 12
d_call: .
j_call: TRBJ2-1
clone_size: .
cdr3_aa: CASSLSPGRQFF
cdr3_nt: TGTGCCAGCAGCTTGAGCCCGGGCCGGCAGTTCTTC

v_call: TRBV28
cdr3_length: 16
d_call: TRBD2
j_call: TRBJ2-2
clone_size: once
cdr3_aa: CASSFGLARRTGELFF
cdr3_nt: TGTGCCAGCAGTTTTGGACTAGCGAGGCGGACCGGGGAGCTGTTTTTT

v_call: TRBV5-1
cdr3_length: 16
d_call: TRBD1
j_call: TRBJ1-2
clone_size: .
cdr3_aa: CASRQGTGGVGNGYTF
cdr3_nt: TGCGCCAGCAGACAAGGCACAGGGGGCGTTGGAAATGGCTACACCTTC

v_call: TRBV28
cdr3_length: 14
d_call: TRBD2
j_call: TRBJ2-1
clone_size: .
cdr3_aa: CASNRLARVNEQFF
cdr3_nt: TGTGCCAGCAATAGACTAGCGAGAGTAAATGAGCAGTTCTTC

v_call: TRBV10-3
cdr3_length: 18
d_call: TRBD2
j_call: TRBJ2-7
clone_size: .
cdr3_aa: CAISGPSGGAFNSYEQYF
cdr3_nt: TGTGCCATCAGTGGACCTAGCGGGGGGGCCTTCAATTCCTACGAGCAGTACTTC

v_call: TRBV27
cdr3_length: 15
d_call: TRBD2
j_call: TRBJ2-7
clone_size: .
cdr3_aa: CASRKTREGSYEQYF
cdr3_nt: TGTGCCAGCAGGAAAACAAGGGAGGGTTCCTACGAGCAGTACTTC

v_call: TRBV28
cdr3_length: 12
d_call: .
j_call: TRBJ1-1
clone_size: .
cdr3_aa: CASRNQVFEAFF
cdr3_nt: TGTGCCAGCAGGAATCAAGTTTTTGAAGCTTTCTTT

v_call: TRBV6-6
cdr3_length: 15
d_call: .
j_call: TRBJ2-5
clone_size: few
cdr3_aa: CASSYPQGTKETQYF
cdr3_nt: TGTGCCAGCAGTTACCCACAGGGAACCAAAGAGACCCAGTACTTC

v_call: TRBV5-1
cdr3_length: 14
d_call: .
j_call: TRBJ1-3
clone_size: few
cdr3_aa: CASRGGSSGNTIYF
cdr3_nt: TGCGCCAGCAGGGGCGGAAGCTCTGGAAACACCATATATTTT

v_call: TRBV28
cdr3_length: 13
d_call: TRBD1
j_call: TRBJ1-5
clone_size: .
cdr3_aa: CAAGRGDSQPQHF
cdr3_nt: TGTGCCGCCGGGCGGGGGGACAGTCAGCCCCAGCATTTT

v_call: TRBV2
cdr3_length: 15
d_call: TRBD2
j_call: TRBJ2-2
clone_size: .
cdr3_aa: CASRGTSGDTGELFF
cdr3_nt: TGTGCCAGCAGGGGGACTAGCGGGGACACCGGGGAGCTGTTTTTT

v_call: TRBV15
cdr3_length: 15
d_call: .
j_call: TRBJ1-2
clone_size: .
cdr3_aa: CATSRGQGDNYGYTF
cdr3_nt: TGTGCCACCAGCAGAGGGCAGGGAGATAACTATGGCTACACCTTC

v_call: TRBV7-8
cdr3_length: 15
d_call: .
j_call: TRBJ2-2
clone_size: .
cdr3_aa: CASSLRGDGTGELFF
cdr3_nt: TGTGCCAGCAGCTTAAGGGGAGACGGCACCGGGGAGCTGTTTTTT

v_call: TRBV10-3
cdr3_length: 15
d_call: TRBD2
j_call: TRBJ2-1
clone_size: .
cdr3_aa: CAISELAGETGEQFF
cdr3_nt: TGTGCCATCAGTGAACTAGCGGGGGAAACGGGTGAGCAGTTCTTC

v_call: TRBV15
cdr3_length: 15
d_call: TRBD1
j_call: TRBJ2-7
clone_size: .
cdr3_aa: CATSRTRDRGYEQYF
cdr3_nt: TGTGCCACCAGCAGAACCCGGGACAGGGGCTACGAGCAGTACTTC

v_call: TRBV5-1
cdr3_length: 14
d_call: TRBD2
j_call: TRBJ2-5
clone_size: .
cdr3_aa: CASSRGTRWETQYF
cdr3_nt: TGCGCCAGCAGCCGTGGGACTAGATGGGAGACCCAGTACTTC

v_call: TRBV6-1
cdr3_length: 14
d_call: .
j_call: TRBJ1-3
clone_size: .
cdr3_aa: CASSGGLYGNTIYF
cdr3_nt: TGTGCCAGCAGTGGGGGGCTTTATGGAAACACCATATATTTT

v_call: TRBV7-6
cdr3_length: 17
d_call: .
j_call: TRBJ1-2
clone_size: .
cdr3_aa: CASSLVSSALSLDGYTF
cdr3_nt: TGTGCCAGCAGCTTAGTTTCCTCAGCACTCTCTTTGGATGGCTACACCTTC

v_call: TRBV5-1
cdr3_length: 16
d_call: .
j_call: TRBJ1-3
clone_size: once
cdr3_aa: CASSLGPHGTGNTIYF
cdr3_nt: TGCGCCAGCAGCTTGGGCCCCCACGGGACTGGAAACACCATATATTTT

v_call: TRBV5-1
cdr3_length: 13
d_call: .
j_call: TRBJ1-1
clone_size: .
cdr3_aa: CASSTTVNTEAFF
cdr3_nt: TGCGCCAGCAGCACGACAGTGAACACTGAAGCTTTCTTT

v_call: TRBV7-2
cdr3_length: 13
d_call: .
j_call: TRBJ2-5
clone_size: .
cdr3_aa: CASSPNMGETQYF
cdr3_nt: TGTGCCAGCAGCCCAAATATGGGTGAGACCCAGTACTTC

v_call: TRBV29-1
cdr3_length: 12
d_call: .
j_call: TRBJ2-1
clone_size: .
cdr3_aa: CSTKSGVNEQFF
cdr3_nt: TGCAGCACTAAGTCCGGGGTGAATGAGCAGTTCTTC

v_call: TRBV2
cdr3_length: 11
d_call: .
j_call: TRBJ1-2
clone_size: .
cdr3_aa: CASSRVYGYTF
cdr3_nt: TGTGCCAGCTCCAGGGTGTATGGCTACACCTTC

v_call: TRBV18
cdr3_length: 18
d_call: TRBD2
j_call: TRBJ2-6
clone_size: .
cdr3_aa: CASSPRTSGRTGANVLTF
cdr3_nt: TGTGCCAGCTCACCAAGAACTAGCGGGAGAACTGGGGCCAACGTCCTGACTTTC

v_call: TRBV6-1
cdr3_length: 22
d_call: .
j_call: TRBJ1-5
clone_size: .
cdr3_aa: CASSEEGGEEGGYWYSNQPQHF
cdr3_nt: TGTGCCAGCAGTGAAGAGGGGGGGGAGGAAGGGGGATACTGGTATAGCAATCAGCCCCAGCATTTT

v_call: TRBV5-4
cdr3_length: 13
d_call: .
j_call: TRBJ2-3
clone_size: .
cdr3_aa: CASSRRGTDTQYF
cdr3_nt: TGTGCCAGCTCCCGGCGCGGCACAGATACGCAGTATTTT

v_call: TRBV7-2
cdr3_length: 12
d_call: .
j_call: TRBJ2-7
clone_size: .
cdr3_aa: CASSFNAYEQYF
cdr3_nt: TGTGCCAGCAGCTTCAACGCGTACGAGCAGTACTTC

v_call: TRBV5-1
cdr3_length: 16
d_call: .
j_call: TRBJ2-5
clone_size: .
cdr3_aa: CASSFQQGGVVETQYF
cdr3_nt: TGCGCCAGCAGCTTCCAACAGGGAGGGGTAGTGGAGACCCAGTACTTC

v_call: TRBV6-1
cdr3_length: 14
d_call: .
j_call: TRBJ1-5
clone_size: medium-sized
cdr3_aa: CASSAGGGNQPQHF
cdr3_nt: TGTGCCAGCAGCGCCGGGGGCGGCAATCAGCCCCAGCATTTT

v_call: TRBV4-2
cdr3_length: 15
d_call: TRBD2
j_call: TRBJ2-3
clone_size: .
cdr3_aa: CASSQDRGGTDTQYF
cdr3_nt: TGTGCCAGCAGCCAAGACCGGGGGGGCACAGATACGCAGTATTTT

v_call: TRBV4-2
cdr3_length: 18
d_call: TRBD1
j_call: TRBJ1-3
clone_size: .
cdr3_aa: CASSQDVGQGAWGNTIYF
cdr3_nt: TGTGCCAGCAGCCAAGATGTGGGACAGGGGGCGTGGGGAAACACCATATATTTT

v_call: TRBV10-3
cdr3_length: 13
d_call: TRBD1
j_call: TRBJ2-7
clone_size: .
cdr3_aa: CAISGTGAREQYF
cdr3_nt: TGTGCCATCAGTGGGACAGGGGCACGTGAGCAGTACTTC

v_call: TRBV7-2
cdr3_length: 13
d_call: .
j_call: TRBJ1-1
clone_size: .
cdr3_aa: CASSLGTYTEAFF
cdr3_nt: TGTGCCAGCAGCTTAGGGACGTATACTGAAGCTTTCTTT

v_call: TRBV19
cdr3_length: 16
d_call: TRBD1
j_call: TRBJ1-1
clone_size: .
cdr3_aa: CASSILQGGRNTEAFF
cdr3_nt: TGTGCCAGTAGTATCCTTCAGGGGGGAAGGAACACTGAAGCTTTCTTT

v_call: TRBV5-1
cdr3_length: 14
d_call: .
j_call: TRBJ2-7
clone_size: .
cdr3_aa: CASKPLPHFDEQYF
cdr3_nt: TGCGCCAGCAAACCCCTCCCCCACTTCGACGAGCAGTACTTC

v_call: TRBV25-1
cdr3_length: 11
d_call: .
j_call: TRBJ1-5
clone_size: .
cdr3_aa: CARIKGQPQHF
cdr3_nt: TGTGCCAGGATTAAAGGGCAGCCCCAGCATTTT